The 18 T cell receptor beta chains below all came from one sample that was sequenced in a study of cytomegalovirus exposure and HLA in healthy donors. Primers included in the PCR were 60 Vbeta and 13 Jbeta primers. Some clones are missing from TCRdb's copy, which holds only in-frame ones; the method was immunoSEQ multiplex PCR. Among about 110,000 clones, 15% were seen once, and the ten largest hold roughly 0.79%. Sequencing used PBMCs. The receptors come from a female donor in good health and CMV-seronegative.

There are a few counts of this clone. The rearrangement links TRBV5-6 to TRBJ1-1, with 8 bases aligning to TRBD1. This CDR3 region has 14 residues. Germline trimming cut 4 bases from V and 3 bases from J; bases unmatched to any gene: 5. Germline V gives CDR1 SGHDT, CDR2 YYEEEE. In nucleotides, the CDR3 is TGTGCCAGCAGCCCAGGGGGCCCGGACACTGAAGCTTTCTTT. Translated, it gives CASSPGGPDTEAFF.

This clone was seen only a few times. The rearrangement links TRBV7-6 to TRBJ1-3; perhaps TRBD1 as D (5 bases). Trimming shortened V by 4 bases and J by 1 base, and 8 bases separated the two germline ends. Germline V gives CDR1 SGHVS, CDR2 FNYEAQ. The CDR3 is made up of 14 amino acids. The CDR3 sequence is CASSSGGSGNTIYF. The DNA of the CDR3 is TGTGCCAGCAGCTCCGGGGGTTCTGGAAACACCATATATTTT.

In this sample, this clone turned up a few times. The chain is built from TRBV4-3 and TRBJ1-2; TRBD1 is a possible D gene (6 bases). V was pared by 1 base and J by 4 bases, with 13 bases between. CDR1 is LGHNA and CDR2 is YSLEER in the germline V gene. This CDR3 comprises 15 residues. The CDR3 loop reads CASSQVGQTFYGYTF. The CDR3 DNA reads as TGCGCCAGCAGCCAAGTTGGACAGACTTTCTATGGCTACACCTTC.

The sample holds a few counts of this clone. This chain joins TRBV9 and TRBJ2-3, with 10 bases aligning to TRBD2. Germline V gene lookup returns CDR1 SGDLS and CDR2 YYNGEE. The ends lost 3 bases at V and 5 bases at J; junction bases unmatched: 12. This CDR3 is built from 17 residues. CDR3 loop: CASSALPSGRMIDTQYF. The CDR3 nucleotides read TGTGCCAGCAGCGCACTACCTAGCGGGAGAATGATAGATACGCAGTATTTT.

The rearrangement joins TRBV4-2 to TRBJ2-7; 7 nucleotides line up with TRBD2. Losses at the gene ends were 1 base for V and 0 bases for J; bases not matched to a gene: 3. The CDR3 covers 15 residues. Germline values: CDR1 LGHNA, CDR2 YNFKEQ. CDR3 sequence: CASSQGGGSSYEQYF. In DNA, the CDR3 is TGTGCCAGCAGCCAAGGGGGCGGGAGCTCCTACGAGCAGTACTTC.

The chain has TRBV28 and TRBJ2-2, with 8 bases fitting TRBD1. The CDR3 covers 15 residues. V shed 4 bases and J 2 bases; nucleotides not matched to a gene: 3. The germline V gene has CDR1 MDHEN and CDR2 SYDVKM. The CDR3, as DNA: TGTGCCAGCAGTTCAGGGGGCGAAAACACCGGGGAGCTGTTTTTT. Its protein product is CASSSGGENTGELFF.

This clone showed up just a few times. The chain links TRBV7-3 to TRBJ1-1; TRBD1 matches 8 bases. Germline CDR1 is SGHTA and CDR2 is FQGTGA. The CDR3 has 14 amino acids. J was trimmed by 3 bases and V by 5 bases; bases with no gene match: 5. In DNA form, the CDR3 reads TGTGCCAGCAGCCGGACAGGGTCGGACACTGAAGCTTTCTTT. Amino acids: CASSRTGSDTEAFF.

This clone occurred a few times. The chain has TRBV18 and TRBJ2-5; 12 bases are a match to TRBD2. The germline V gene has CDR1 KGHSH and CDR2 LQKENI. This CDR3 is 17 amino acids long. Trimming cost V 1 base and J 2 bases; bases outside gene matches: 5. CDR3 sequence: CASSPRTSGRPQETQYF. The CDR3 coding sequence is TGTGCCAGCTCACCACGAACTAGCGGGAGGCCACAAGAGACCCAGTACTTC. Complete variable domain (other parts from reference TRBV18 and TRBJ2-5): NAGVMQNPRHLVRRRGQEARLRCSPMKGHSHVYWYRQLPEEGLKFMVYLQKENIIDESGMPKERFSAEFPKEGPSILRIQQVVRGDSAAYFCASSPRTSGRPQETQYFGPGTRLLVL.

This clone was observed a few times. The chain recombines TRBV23-1 with TRBJ1-2; 12 bases fit TRBD1. TRBV23-1 is an open reading frame, and its role is uncertain. The CDR3 is 16 amino acids. The V gene end was trimmed by 2 bases and the J gene end by 5 bases; junction bases not matched to a gene: 6. Here the CDR3 DNA reads TGCGCCAGCAGTCAAAGGTTGGGACAGGGGGCTTATGGCTACACCTTC. This gives the protein CASSQRLGQGAYGYTF.

This clone was picked up a small number of times. This chain links TRBV7-8 with TRBJ1-5; D remains unclear. Germline V lookup: CDR1 SGHVS, CDR2 FQNEAQ. V was cut by 2 bases and J by 0 bases, with 5 bases left in between. The CDR3 is 14 residues long. The CDR3 DNA reads TGTGCCAGCAGCTTATCCTATAGCAATCAGCCCCAGCATTTT. Its translation: CASSLSYSNQPQHF.

The chain recombines TRBV2 with TRBJ1-6; 10 bases are shared with TRBD1. The CDR3 totals 16 residues. The germline gives CDR1 SNHLY, CDR2 FYNNEI. The V and J ends lost 1 base and 8 bases, in that order; junction bases with no gene match: 5. The CDR3 DNA sequence: TGTGCCAGCAGTGAAGGGGACAGGGGACGGGATTCACCCCTCCACTTT. Translation gives CASSEGDRGRDSPLHF.

This clone was found a few times. This sequence joins TRBV13 and TRBJ1-1; TRBD1 agrees at 10 bases. V lost 5 bases to trimming and J lost 7 bases; unmatched junction nucleotides: 10. The CDR3 contains 15 residues. Germline CDR1 PRHDT, CDR2 FYEKMQ (reference sequence). The CDR3 here is CASSPRRQGAGEAFF. CDR3 DNA: TGTGCCAGCAGCCCGCGCCGACAGGGGGCGGGTGAAGCTTTCTTT.

The chain employs TRBV20-1 and TRBJ2-5; D perhaps matches TRBD2 (5 bases). The ends were cut back, 8 bases at V and 7 bases at J, with 14 bases in the middle. The CDR3 has 11 residues. Germline lookup yields CDR1 DFQATT and CDR2 SNEGSKA (reference sequence). The CDR3, as DNA: TGCAGTTCCCGGGATCAGATGACCCAGTACTTC. Its translation is CSSRDQMTQYF.

The V call is TRBV30, the J call TRBJ1-2; 7 positions agree with TRBD1. V shed 1 base, J shed 8 bases, and the junction held 10 bases outside the gene matches. Germline values: CDR1 GTSNPN, CDR2 SVGIG (reference sequence). This CDR3 is 14 amino acids long. The DNA for the CDR3 is TGTGCCTGGAGTGCAATAAACAGGGGCCGGGGCTACACCTTC. It is translated as CAWSAINRGRGYTF.

V gene TRBV21-1 combines with J gene TRBJ2-2; no check of the table's D call, TRBD2, against the DNA was made. TRBV21-1 is reported as a pseudogene. CDR3 length: 12 residues. The DNA for the CDR3 is TGTGCCATTTTTCGGGGCACCGGGGAGCTGTTTTTT. This sequence encodes CAIFRGTGELFF.

V usage is TRBV7-2 and J usage is TRBJ1-4; D unresolved. The CDR3 covers 15 residues. The V and J ends lost 3 bases and 0 bases respectively, with 8 bases between them. The V gene's germline CDR1 is SGHTA and CDR2 FQGNSA. CDR3 loop: CASSFSSATNEKLFF. In DNA form, the CDR3 reads TGTGCCAGCAGCTTCTCTTCGGCAACTAATGAAAAACTGTTTTTT.

This clone was seen only a few times. The genes are TRBV7-3 and TRBJ2-5; 13 nucleotides line up with TRBD2. Per germline, CDR1 SGHTA and CDR2 FQGTGA. J lost 5 bases, V lost 0 bases, and 6 bases had no gene match. The length of the CDR3 is 17 residues. Written as DNA, the CDR3 is TGTGCCAGCAGCTTAACCCCACTAGCGGGAGGGTTGGAGACCCAGTACTTC. This translates into CASSLTPLAGGLETQYF. Using reference TRBV7-3 and TRBJ2-5 for the parts outside the CDR3, the full variable domain is GAGVSQTPSNKVTEKGKYVELRCDPISGHTALYWYRQSLGQGPEFLIYFQGTGAADDSGLPNDRFFAVRPEGSVSTLKIQRTERGDSAVYLCASSLTPLAGGLETQYFGPGTRLLVL.

This clone was seen a few times. The rearrangement links TRBV12-5 to TRBJ1-3; D is unclear. The germline V gene encodes CDR1 LGHNT and CDR2 FRNRAP. V gave up 6 bases and J gave up 0 bases, with 12 bases separating them. The CDR3 covers 15 residues. The CDR3 DNA follows: TGTGCTAGTGGACTCAATTACGGCTCTGGAAACACCATATATTTT. This sequence encodes CASGLNYGSGNTIYF. Supplemented by reference TRBV12-5 and TRBJ1-3, the full variable domain reads DARVTQTPRHKVTEMGQEVTMRCQPILGHNTVFWYRQTMMQGLELLAYFRNRAPLDDSGMPKDRFSAEMPDATLATLKIQPSEPRDSAVYFCASGLNYGSGNTIYFGEGSWLTVV.